These 9 T cell receptor beta chains came from one sample sequenced in a study of blood T cell repertoires in COVID-19. The data were produced by immunoSEQ multiplex PCR, yet TCRdb's version contains in-frame clones alone and is incomplete. The sample comprises approximately 230,000 clones, 87% of which are singletons, and roughly 3% rests with the top ten. Sequencing was performed on peripheral blood. These receptors were collected from a man aged 18 to 30 with active or convalescent COVID-19.

V usage is TRBV7-6 and J usage is TRBJ1-1; a weak D match, TRBD1 (6 bases). This CDR3 is 14 amino acids long. Trimming stripped 5 bases from V and 1 base from J, with 11 bases between. Germline CDR1 is SGHVS and CDR2 is FNYEAQ. The chain's CDR3 is CASSPDSQNTEAFF. The CDR3 nucleotides read TGTGCCAGCAGCCCGGACAGCCAGAACACTGAAGCTTTCTTT.

The genes are TRBV6-1 and TRBJ1-2; no clear D gene. The germline gives CDR1 MNHNS, CDR2 SASEGT. V lost 2 bases to trimming and J lost 8 bases, with 12 bases between them. The CDR3 runs 13 residues. CDR3 bases: TGTGCCAGCAGTGAAATGGAGGTAGGCGGCTACACCTTC. Residues: CASSEMEVGGYTF.

For the CDR3, the DNA is TGTGCCAGCAGCCAAGATGGGTCAGGGGCTAATTCACCCCTCCACTTT. Translation gives CASSQDGSGANSPLHF. The chain has TRBV3-1 (or the pseudogene TRBV3-2) and TRBJ1-6, with a weak D call TRBD1 (6 bases). The germline V and J ends were trimmed by 0 bases and 6 bases, with 12 bases remaining between them. The CDR3 has 16 residues. CDR1 is LGHDT and CDR2 is YNNKEL in the germline V gene (reference sequence).

The genes are TRBV19 and TRBJ1-1; D is perhaps TRBD1 (5 bases). There are 16 residues in the CDR3. Germline CDR1 is LNHDA and CDR2 is SQIVND (reference sequence). Between the trimmed V and J ends, which lost 2 bases and 1 base, there was a span of 14 bases. The CDR3 region has the DNA TGTGCCAGTAGTATAACCAGGGCCTATGGGAACACTGAAGCTTTCTTT. Translating gives CASSITRAYGNTEAFF.

The chain employs TRBV19 and TRBJ2-7; possibly TRBD2 for D (6 bases). CDR3 length equals 13 residues. Per the germline V gene, CDR1 is LNHDA and CDR2 is SQIVND (reference sequence). V shed 6 bases and J shed 3 bases, with 12 bases lying between them. CDR3 nucleotide sequence: TGTGCCAGTAGCCTCCTGGAGGGCTACGAGCAGTACTTC. It specifies CASSLLEGYEQYF.

V usage is TRBV6-5 and J usage is TRBJ2-7, with 8 bases identical to TRBD2. Trimming cost V 4 bases and J 3 bases; bases outside gene matches: 8. Per the germline V gene, CDR1 is MNHEY and CDR2 is SVGAGI. The CDR3 has 15 amino acids. The CDR3 coding sequence is TGTGCCAGCAGTTCTGCAGCGGGAGAGGTCTACGAGCAGTACTTC. Amino acids: CASSSAAGEVYEQYF.

The chain uses TRBV5-1 and TRBJ2-3, with D unresolved. Germline CDR1 reads SGHRS; CDR2 reads YFSETQ. The ends were cut back, 4 bases at V and 4 bases at J, with 10 bases in the middle. This CDR3 has 13 amino acids. CDR3 DNA: TGCGCCAGCAGCCCCAGAGGATCAGATACGCAGTATTTT. Protein sequence: CASSPRGSDTQYF.

This clone was observed a handful of times. J is TRBJ1-5 and V is TRBV7-6; D is possibly TRBD1 (6 bases). CDR1 is SGHVS and CDR2 is FNYEAQ in the germline V gene. The CDR3 sequence is 16 residues long. Trimming cost V 6 bases and J 0 bases, with 15 bases left between them. The CDR3 region is CASSYGPRGSNQPQHF. As DNA, the CDR3 is TGTGCCAGCAGTTACGGCCCCAGGGGTAGCAATCAGCCCCAGCATTTT.

This clone has a single count. The V and J genes are TRBV27 and TRBJ1-4; D uncertain. The germline gives CDR1 MNHEY, CDR2 SMNVEV (reference sequence). V was cut by 3 bases and J by 4 bases, with 27 bases left in between. This CDR3 region has 20 residues. The CDR3 reads CASSFLWPDMNGKGNEKLFF. In DNA form, the CDR3 reads TGTGCCAGCAGTTTCCTTTGGCCCGATATGAACGGGAAGGGTAATGAAAAACTGTTTTTT.